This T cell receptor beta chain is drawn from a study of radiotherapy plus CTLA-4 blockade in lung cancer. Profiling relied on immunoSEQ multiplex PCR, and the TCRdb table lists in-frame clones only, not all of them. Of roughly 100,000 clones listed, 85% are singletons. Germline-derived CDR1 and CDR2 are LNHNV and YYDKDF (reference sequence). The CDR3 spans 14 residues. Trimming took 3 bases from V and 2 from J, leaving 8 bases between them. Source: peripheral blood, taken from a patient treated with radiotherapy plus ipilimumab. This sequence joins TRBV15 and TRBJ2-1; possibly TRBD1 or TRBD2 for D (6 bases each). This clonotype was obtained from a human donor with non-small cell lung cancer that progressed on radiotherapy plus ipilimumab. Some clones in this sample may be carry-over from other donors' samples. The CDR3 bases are TGTGCCACCAGCAGGCGGGACACCTACAATGAGCAGTTCTTC. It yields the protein CATSRRDTYNEQFF.